This T cell receptor beta chain is from a study of OX40 agonist ivuxolimab in advanced cancers. Assay: immunoSEQ multiplex PCR; the TCRdb copy retains only in-frame clones and omits some. The sample includes about 64,000 clones, roughly 84% of them seen just once. The CDR3 length is 17 residues. The germline V and J ends were trimmed by 4 bases and 0 bases, with 18 bases remaining between them. Germline values: CDR1 KGHSH, CDR2 LQKENI. The rearrangement links TRBV18 to TRBJ2-5, with D possibly being TRBD2 (6 bases). The receptor was derived from an adult with an advanced solid tumor such as melanoma, head and neck, liver or kidney cancer. This specimen was CD4+ or CD8+ T cells sorted from blood, taken in a trial of the OX40 agonist ivuxolimab. CDR3 coding DNA: TGTGCCAGCTCACGACGGGCCCCGGGGGAATACCAAGAGACCCAGTACTTC. Its translation is CASSRRAPGEYQETQYF.